This T cell receptor (beta chain) emerged from a study of blood T cell repertoires in COVID-19. Germline V CDR1 and CDR2: MNHNS, SASEGT. The V end lost 3 bases, the J end lost 3 bases, and 9 bases lay between the germline ends. The CDR3 length is 13 residues. Profiled with immunoSEQ multiplex PCR; TCRdb holds only in-frame clones, not every one. The sample carries about 170,000 clones, around nine tenths recorded once. The material sequenced was peripheral blood. The TCR was taken from a man in his fifties or sixties who had recovered from COVID-19. The rearrangement links TRBV6-1 to TRBJ2-7; D remains ambiguous. The CDR3 DNA follows: TGTGCCAGCAGTGAGAATGACATCTACGAGCAGTACTTC. It specifies CASSENDIYEQYF.